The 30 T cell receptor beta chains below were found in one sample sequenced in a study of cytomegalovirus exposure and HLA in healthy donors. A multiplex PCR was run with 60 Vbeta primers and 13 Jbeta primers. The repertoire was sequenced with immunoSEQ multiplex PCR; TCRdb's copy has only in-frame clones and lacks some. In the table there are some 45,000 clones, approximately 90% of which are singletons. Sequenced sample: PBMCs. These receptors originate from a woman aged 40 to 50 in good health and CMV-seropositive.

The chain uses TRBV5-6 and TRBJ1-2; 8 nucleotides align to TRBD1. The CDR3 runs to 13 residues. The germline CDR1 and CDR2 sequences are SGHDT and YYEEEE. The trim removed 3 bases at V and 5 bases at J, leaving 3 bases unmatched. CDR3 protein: CASSSQGAYGYTF. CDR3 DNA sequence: TGTGCCAGCAGCTCCCAGGGGGCTTATGGCTACACCTTC.

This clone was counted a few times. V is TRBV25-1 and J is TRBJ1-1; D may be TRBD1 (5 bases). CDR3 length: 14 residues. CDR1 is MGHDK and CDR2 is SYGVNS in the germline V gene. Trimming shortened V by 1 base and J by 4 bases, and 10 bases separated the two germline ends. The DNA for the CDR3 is TGTGCCAGCAGTGAATCGGGCGGGGGCACTGAAGCTTTCTTT. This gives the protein CASSESGGGTEAFF.

The CDR3 DNA reads TGTGCCAGCAGCTTAGGGACAGGGCCTTCCGAGCAGTACTTC. Translated, it gives CASSLGTGPSEQYF. This sequence joins TRBV5-5 and TRBJ2-7; 9 bases line up with TRBD1. V lost 2 bases and J lost 6; bases outside the gene matches: 6. CDR1 SGHKS and CDR2 YYEKEE come from the germline V gene (reference sequence). The CDR3 is made up of 14 amino acids.

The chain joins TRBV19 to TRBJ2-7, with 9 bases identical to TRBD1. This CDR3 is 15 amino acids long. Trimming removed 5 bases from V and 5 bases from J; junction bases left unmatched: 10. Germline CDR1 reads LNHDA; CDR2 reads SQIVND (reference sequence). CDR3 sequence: CASSDPGQGVHEQYF. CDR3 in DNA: TGTGCCAGTAGTGATCCGGGACAGGGTGTGCACGAGCAGTACTTC.

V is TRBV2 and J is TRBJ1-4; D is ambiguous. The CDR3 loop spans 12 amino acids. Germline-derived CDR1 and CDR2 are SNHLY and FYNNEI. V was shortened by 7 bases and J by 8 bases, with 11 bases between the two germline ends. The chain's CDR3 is CASTYLSEKLFF. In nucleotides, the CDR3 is TGTGCCAGCACTTATTTGTCGGAAAAACTGTTTTTT.

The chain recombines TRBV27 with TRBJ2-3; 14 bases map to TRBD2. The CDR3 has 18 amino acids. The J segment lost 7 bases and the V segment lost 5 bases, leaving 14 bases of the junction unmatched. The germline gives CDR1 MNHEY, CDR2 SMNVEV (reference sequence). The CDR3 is CASSASPKGLAGAHTQYF. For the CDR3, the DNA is TGTGCCAGCAGTGCGAGCCCCAAGGGACTAGCGGGAGCCCATACGCAGTATTTT.

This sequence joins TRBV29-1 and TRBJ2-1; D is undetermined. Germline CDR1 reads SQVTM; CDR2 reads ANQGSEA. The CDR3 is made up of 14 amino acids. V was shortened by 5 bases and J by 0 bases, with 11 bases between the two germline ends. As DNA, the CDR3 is TGCAGCGTTACCATCCTGAGCTCCTACAATGAGCAGTTCTTC. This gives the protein CSVTILSSYNEQFF.

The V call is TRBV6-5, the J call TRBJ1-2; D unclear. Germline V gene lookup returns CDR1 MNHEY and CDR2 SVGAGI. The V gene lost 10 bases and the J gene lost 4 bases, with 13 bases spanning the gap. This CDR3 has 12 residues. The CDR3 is CATKGEGYGYTF. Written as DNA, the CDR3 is TGTGCCACCAAGGGAGAGGGCTATGGCTACACCTTC.

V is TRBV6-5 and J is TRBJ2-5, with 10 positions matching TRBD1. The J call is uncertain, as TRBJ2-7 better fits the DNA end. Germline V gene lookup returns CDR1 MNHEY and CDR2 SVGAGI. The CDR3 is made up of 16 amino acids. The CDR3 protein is CASSYSVGTGVSEQYF. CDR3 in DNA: TGTGCCAGCAGTTACTCGGTAGGGACAGGGGTTTCCGAGCAGTACTTC.

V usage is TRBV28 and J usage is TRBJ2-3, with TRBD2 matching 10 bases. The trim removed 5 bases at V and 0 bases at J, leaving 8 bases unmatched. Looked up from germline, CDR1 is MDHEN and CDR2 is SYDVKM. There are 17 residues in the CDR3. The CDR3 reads CASSPIAGGTSTDTQYF. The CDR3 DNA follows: TGTGCCAGCAGTCCAATAGCGGGAGGTACTAGCACAGATACGCAGTATTTT.

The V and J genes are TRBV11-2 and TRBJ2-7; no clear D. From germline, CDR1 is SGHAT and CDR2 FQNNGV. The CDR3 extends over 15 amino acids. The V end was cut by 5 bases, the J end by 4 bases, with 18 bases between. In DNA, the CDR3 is TGTGCCAGCAGCCCAACCAAGCCGGTACAGTACGAGCAGTACTTC. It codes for CASSPTKPVQYEQYF.

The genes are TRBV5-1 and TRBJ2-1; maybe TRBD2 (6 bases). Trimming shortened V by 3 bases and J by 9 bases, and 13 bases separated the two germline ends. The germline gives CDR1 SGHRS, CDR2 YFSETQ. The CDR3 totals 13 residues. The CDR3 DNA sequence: TGCGCCAGCAGCTCGAACGGGGGACCTGAGCAGTTCTTC. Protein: CASSSNGGPEQFF.

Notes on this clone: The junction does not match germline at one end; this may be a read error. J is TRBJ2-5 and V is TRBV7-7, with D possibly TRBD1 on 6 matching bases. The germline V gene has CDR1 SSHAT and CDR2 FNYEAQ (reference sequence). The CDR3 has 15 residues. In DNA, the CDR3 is TGTGCTAGCAGCTTGACCCCGGGACAACAAGAGACCCAGTACTTC. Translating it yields CASSLTPGQQETQYF.

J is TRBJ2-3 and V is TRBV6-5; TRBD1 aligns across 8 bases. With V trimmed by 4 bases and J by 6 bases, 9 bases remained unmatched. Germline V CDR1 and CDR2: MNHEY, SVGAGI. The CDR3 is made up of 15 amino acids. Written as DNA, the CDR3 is TGTGCCAGCAGTTCCCCAGGGGGCGCATCCGATACGCAGTATTTT. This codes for CASSSPGGASDTQYF.

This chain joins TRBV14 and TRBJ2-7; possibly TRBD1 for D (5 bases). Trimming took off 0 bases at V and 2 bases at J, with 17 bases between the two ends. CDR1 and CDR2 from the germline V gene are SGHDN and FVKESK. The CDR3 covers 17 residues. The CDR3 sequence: CASSQEPGSRPAYEQYF. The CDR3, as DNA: TGTGCCAGCAGCCAAGAGCCAGGGTCCAGACCTGCCTACGAGCAGTACTTC.

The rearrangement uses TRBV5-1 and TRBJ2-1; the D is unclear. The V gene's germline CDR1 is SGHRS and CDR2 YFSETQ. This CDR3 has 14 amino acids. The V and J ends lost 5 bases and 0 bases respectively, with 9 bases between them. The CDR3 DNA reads TGCGCCAGCAGAGGCGGAAGCTCCTACAATGAGCAGTTCTTC. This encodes CASRGGSSYNEQFF. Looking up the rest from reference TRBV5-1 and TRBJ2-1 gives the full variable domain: KAGVTQTPRYLIKTRGQQVTLSCSPISGHRSVSWYQQTPGQGLQFLFEYFSETQRNKGNFPGRFSGRQFSNSRSEMNVSTLELGDSALYLCASRGGSSYNEQFFGPGTRLTVL.

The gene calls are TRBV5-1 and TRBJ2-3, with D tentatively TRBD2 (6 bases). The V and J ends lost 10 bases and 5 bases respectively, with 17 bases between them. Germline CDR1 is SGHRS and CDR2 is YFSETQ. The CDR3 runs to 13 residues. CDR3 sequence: CASVGGALDTQYF. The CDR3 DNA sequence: TGCGCCTCAGTCGGCGGGGCCTTAGATACGCAGTATTTT.

The CDR3 DNA is TGTGCCAGCAGCGCACTGAGGGCTGGGGCCAACGTCCTGACTTTC. This gives the protein CASSALRAGANVLTF. V gene TRBV9 combines with J gene TRBJ2-6; possibly TRBD2 for D (5 bases). The CDR3 contains 15 residues. Germline V gene data show CDR1 as SGDLS and CDR2 as YYNGEE. V lost 3 bases, J lost 2 bases, and 9 bases lay in between.

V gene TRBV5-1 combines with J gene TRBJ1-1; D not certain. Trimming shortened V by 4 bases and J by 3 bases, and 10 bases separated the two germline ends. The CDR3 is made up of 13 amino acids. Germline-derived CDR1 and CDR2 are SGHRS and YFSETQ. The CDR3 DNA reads TGCGCCAGCAGCGCGGCATACGACACTGAAGCTTTCTTT. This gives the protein CASSAAYDTEAFF.

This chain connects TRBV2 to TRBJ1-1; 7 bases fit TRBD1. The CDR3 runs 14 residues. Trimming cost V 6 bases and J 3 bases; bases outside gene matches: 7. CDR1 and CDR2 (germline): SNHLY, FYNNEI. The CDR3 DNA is TGTGCCAGCAGCAGTAGGGGGCGAGACACTGAAGCTTTCTTT. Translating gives CASSSRGRDTEAFF.

The CDR3 DNA reads TGTGCCAGCAGCTTGGGACTAGCGGCAAACACCGGGGAGCTGTTTTTT. It yields the protein CASSLGLAANTGELFF. The V and J genes are TRBV13 and TRBJ2-2, with 11 bases matching TRBD2. The CDR3 totals 16 residues. The germline V gene encodes CDR1 PRHDT and CDR2 FYEKMQ (reference sequence). V shed 3 bases, J shed 2 bases, and the junction held 2 bases outside the gene matches.

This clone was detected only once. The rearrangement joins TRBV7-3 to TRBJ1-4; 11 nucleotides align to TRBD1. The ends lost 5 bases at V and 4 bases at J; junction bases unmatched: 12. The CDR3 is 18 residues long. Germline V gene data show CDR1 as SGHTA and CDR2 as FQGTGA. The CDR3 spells CASSTPWDRGRYNEKLFF. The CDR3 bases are TGTGCCAGCAGCACCCCATGGGACAGGGGGAGATATAATGAAAAACTGTTTTTT.

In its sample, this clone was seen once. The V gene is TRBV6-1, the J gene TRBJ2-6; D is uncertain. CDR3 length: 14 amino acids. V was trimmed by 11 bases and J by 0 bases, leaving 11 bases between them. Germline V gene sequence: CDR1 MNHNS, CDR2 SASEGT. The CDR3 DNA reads TGTGCCGGAGAAGAATTCTCTGGGGCCAACGTCCTGACTTTC. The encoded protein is CAGEEFSGANVLTF.

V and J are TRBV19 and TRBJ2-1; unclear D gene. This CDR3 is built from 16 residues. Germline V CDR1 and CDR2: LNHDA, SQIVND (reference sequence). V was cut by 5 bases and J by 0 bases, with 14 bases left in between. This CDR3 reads CASSPQTSSSYNEQFF. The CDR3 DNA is TGTGCCAGTAGTCCGCAGACTTCGAGCTCCTACAATGAGCAGTTCTTC.

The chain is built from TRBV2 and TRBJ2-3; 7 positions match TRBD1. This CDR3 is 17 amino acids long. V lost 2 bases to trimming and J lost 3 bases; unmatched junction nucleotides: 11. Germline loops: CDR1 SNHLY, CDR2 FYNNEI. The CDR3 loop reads CASSERGRARGTDTQYF. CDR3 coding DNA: TGTGCCAGCAGTGAAAGGGGGCGCGCCAGAGGGACAGATACGCAGTATTTT.

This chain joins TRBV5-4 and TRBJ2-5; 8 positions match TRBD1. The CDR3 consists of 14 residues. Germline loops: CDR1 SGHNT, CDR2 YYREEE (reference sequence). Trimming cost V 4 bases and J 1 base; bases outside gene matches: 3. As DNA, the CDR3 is TGTGCCAGCAGCCCACAGGGGGTCCAAGAGACCCAGTACTTC. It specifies CASSPQGVQETQYF. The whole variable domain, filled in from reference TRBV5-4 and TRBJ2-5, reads ETGVTQSPTHLIKTRGQQVTLRCSSQSGHNTVSWYQQALGQGPQFIFQYYREEENGRGNFPPRFSGLQFPNYSSELNVNALELDDSALYLCASSPQGVQETQYFGPGTRLLVL.

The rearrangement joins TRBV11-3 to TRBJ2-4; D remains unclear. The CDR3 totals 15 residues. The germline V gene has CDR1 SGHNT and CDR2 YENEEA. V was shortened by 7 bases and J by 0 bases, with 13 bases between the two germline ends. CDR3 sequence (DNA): TGTGCCAGCACAAGGTCAAGACTAGCCAAAAACATTCAGTACTTC. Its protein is CASTRSRLAKNIQYF.

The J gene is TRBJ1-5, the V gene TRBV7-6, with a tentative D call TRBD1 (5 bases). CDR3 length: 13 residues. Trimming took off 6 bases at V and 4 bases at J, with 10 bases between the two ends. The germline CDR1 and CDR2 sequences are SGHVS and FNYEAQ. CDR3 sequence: CASSKNRNQPQHF. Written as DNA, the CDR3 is TGTGCCAGCAGTAAAAACAGGAATCAGCCCCAGCATTTT.

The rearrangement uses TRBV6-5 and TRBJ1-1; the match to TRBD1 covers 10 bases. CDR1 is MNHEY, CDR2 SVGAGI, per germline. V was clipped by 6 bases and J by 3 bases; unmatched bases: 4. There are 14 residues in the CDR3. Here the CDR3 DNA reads TGTGCCAGCAGACGGGACAGGGGTCACACTGAAGCTTTCTTT. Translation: CASRRDRGHTEAFF.

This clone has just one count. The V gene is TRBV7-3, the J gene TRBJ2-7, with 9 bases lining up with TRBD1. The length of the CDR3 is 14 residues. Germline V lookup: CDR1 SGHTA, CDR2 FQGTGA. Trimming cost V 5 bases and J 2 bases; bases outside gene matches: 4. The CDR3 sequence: CASSKGQGPYEQYF. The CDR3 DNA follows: TGTGCCAGCAGCAAAGGACAGGGGCCCTACGAGCAGTACTTC.